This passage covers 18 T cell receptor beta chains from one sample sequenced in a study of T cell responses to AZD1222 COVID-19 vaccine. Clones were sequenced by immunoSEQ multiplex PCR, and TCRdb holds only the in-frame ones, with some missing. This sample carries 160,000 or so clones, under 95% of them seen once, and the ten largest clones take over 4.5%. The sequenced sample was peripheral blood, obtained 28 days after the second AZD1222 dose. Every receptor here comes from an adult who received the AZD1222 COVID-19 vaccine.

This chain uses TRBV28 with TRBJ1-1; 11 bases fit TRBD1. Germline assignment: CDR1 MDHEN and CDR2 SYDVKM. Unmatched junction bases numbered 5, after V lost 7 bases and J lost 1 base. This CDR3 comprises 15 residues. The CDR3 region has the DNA TGTGCCAGCACCGGGGACAGGGGGTGGAACACTGAAGCTTTCTTT. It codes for CASTGDRGWNTEAFF.

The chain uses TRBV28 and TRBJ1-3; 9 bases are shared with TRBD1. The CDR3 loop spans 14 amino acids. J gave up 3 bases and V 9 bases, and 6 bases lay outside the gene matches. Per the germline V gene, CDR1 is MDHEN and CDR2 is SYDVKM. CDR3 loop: CASSQGAVGNTIYF. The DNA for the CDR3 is TGTGCCAGTTCACAGGGGGCAGTTGGAAACACCATATATTTT.

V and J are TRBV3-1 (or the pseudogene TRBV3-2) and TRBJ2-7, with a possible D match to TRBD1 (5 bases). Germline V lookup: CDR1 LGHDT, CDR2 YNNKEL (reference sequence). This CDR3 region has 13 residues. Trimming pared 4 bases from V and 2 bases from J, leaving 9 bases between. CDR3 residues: CASSPRTPYEQYF. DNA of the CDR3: TGTGCCAGCAGCCCCCGGACACCCTACGAGCAGTACTTC.

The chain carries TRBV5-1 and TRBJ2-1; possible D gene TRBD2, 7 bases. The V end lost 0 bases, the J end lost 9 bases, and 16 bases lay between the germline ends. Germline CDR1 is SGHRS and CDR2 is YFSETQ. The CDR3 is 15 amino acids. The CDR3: CASSLEGGRLREQFF. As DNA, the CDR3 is TGCGCCAGCAGCTTGGAGGGGGGGAGGCTTCGTGAGCAGTTCTTC.

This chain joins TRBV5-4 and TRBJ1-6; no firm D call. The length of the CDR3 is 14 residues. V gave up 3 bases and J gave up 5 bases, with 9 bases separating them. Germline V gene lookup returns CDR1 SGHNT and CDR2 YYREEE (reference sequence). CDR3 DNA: TGTGCCAGCAGCTCACAGAAGAATAATTCACCCCTCCACTTT. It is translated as CASSSQKNNSPLHF.

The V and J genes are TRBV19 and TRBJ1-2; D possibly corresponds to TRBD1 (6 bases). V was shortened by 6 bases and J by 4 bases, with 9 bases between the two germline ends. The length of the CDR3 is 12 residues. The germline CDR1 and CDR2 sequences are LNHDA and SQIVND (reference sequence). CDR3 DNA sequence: TGTGCCAGTAGCCCGGACAGCTATGGCTACACCTTC. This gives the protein CASSPDSYGYTF.

As DNA, the CDR3 is TGTGCCAGCAGCTTGCTGAGCGGGAGGGATACTAGCACAGATACGCAGTATTTT. As protein: CASSLLSGRDTSTDTQYF. The chain has TRBV5-6 and TRBJ2-3; TRBD2 aligns across 10 bases. Germline CDR1 reads SGHDT; CDR2 reads YYEEEE. The junction had 8 bases not matched to a gene; V was cut back by 1 base and J by 0 bases. This CDR3 has 18 residues.

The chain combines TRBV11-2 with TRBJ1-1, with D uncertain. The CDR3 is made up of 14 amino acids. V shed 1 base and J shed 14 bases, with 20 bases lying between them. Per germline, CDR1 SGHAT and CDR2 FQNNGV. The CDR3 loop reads CASSLGRWAVPVFF. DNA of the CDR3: TGTGCCAGCAGCTTAGGAAGGTGGGCAGTTCCTGTATTCTTT. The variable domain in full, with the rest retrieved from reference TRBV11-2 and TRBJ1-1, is EAGVAQSPRYKIIEKRQSVAFWCNPISGHATLYWYQQILGQGPKLLIQFQNNGVVDDSQLPKDRFSAERLKGVDSTLKIQPAKLEDSAVYLCASSLGRWAVPVFFGQGTRLTVV.

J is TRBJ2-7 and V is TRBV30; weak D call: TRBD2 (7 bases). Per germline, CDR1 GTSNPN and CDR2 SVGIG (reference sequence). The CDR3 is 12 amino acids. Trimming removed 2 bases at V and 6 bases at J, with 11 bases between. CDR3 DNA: TGTGCCTGGAGTCGAGGGGGGGCCGAGCAGTACTTC. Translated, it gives CAWSRGGAEQYF.

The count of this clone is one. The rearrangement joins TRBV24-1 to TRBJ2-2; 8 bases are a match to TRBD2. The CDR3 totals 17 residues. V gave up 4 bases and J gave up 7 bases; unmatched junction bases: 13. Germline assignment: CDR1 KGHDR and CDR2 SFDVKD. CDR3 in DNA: TGTGCCACCAGTGACGCAACCGGGACTAGTGGGTTCGGGGAGCTGTTTTTT. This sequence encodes CATSDATGTSGFGELFF.

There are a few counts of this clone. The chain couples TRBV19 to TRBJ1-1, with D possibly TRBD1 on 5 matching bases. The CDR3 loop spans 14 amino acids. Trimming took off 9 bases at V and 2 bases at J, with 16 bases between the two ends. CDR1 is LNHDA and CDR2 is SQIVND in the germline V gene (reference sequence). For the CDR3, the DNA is TGTGCCAGCACTTCACCCGGGACTAACACTGAAGCTTTCTTT. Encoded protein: CASTSPGTNTEAFF.

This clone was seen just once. The CDR3 region has the DNA TGTGCCAGCAGTTTGCCTTCTGATACGCAGTATTTT. This codes for CASSLPSDTQYF. The chain couples TRBV28 to TRBJ2-3; no definite D call. The CDR3 consists of 12 residues. Per germline, CDR1 MDHEN and CDR2 SYDVKM. V lost 3 bases and J lost 6, with 7 bases in between.

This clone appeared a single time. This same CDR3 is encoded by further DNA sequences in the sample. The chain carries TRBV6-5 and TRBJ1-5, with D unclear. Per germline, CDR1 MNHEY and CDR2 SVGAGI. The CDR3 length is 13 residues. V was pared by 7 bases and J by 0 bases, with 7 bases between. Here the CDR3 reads CASKIDSNQPQHF. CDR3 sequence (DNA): TGTGCCAGCAAAATCGATAGCAATCAGCCCCAGCATTTT.

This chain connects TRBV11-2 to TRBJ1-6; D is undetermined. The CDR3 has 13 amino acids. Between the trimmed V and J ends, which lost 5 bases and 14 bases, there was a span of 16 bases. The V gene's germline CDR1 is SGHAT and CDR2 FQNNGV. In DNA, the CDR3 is TGTGCCAGCAGCCCCGGATCAATAGTGGCCCTCCACTTT. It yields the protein CASSPGSIVALHF.

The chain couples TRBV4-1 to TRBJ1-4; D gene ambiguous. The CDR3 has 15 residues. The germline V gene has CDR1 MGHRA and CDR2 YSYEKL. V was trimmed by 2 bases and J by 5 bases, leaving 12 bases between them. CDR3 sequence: CASSQSGSLNEKLFF. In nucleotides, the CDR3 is TGCGCCAGCAGCCAATCCGGGTCTCTAAATGAAAAACTGTTTTTT.

The CDR3 here is CASSERVSASQFF. As DNA, the CDR3 is TGTGCCAGCAGTGAGAGGGTTTCAGCGAGTCAGTTCTTC. This chain uses TRBV2 with TRBJ2-1, with a weak D call TRBD2 (5 bases). This CDR3 is built from 13 residues. CDR1 and CDR2 from the germline V gene are SNHLY and FYNNEI. V was cut by 3 bases and J by 13 bases, with 16 bases left in between.

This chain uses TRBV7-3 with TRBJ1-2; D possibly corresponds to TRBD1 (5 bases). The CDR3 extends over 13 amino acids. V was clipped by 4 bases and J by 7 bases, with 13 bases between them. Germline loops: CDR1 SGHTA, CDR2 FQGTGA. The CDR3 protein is CASSSQAGSGYTF. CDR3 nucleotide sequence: TGTGCCAGCAGCTCACAGGCGGGGAGTGGCTACACCTTC.

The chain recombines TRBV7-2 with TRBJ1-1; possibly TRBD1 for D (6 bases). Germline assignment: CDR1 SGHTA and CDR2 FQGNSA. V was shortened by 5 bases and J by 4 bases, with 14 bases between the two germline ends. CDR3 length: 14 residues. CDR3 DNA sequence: TGTGCCAGCAGCCCAAACCCAGGGGTCACTGAAGCTTTCTTT. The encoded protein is CASSPNPGVTEAFF.